Each of the 7 T cell receptor beta chains below was sequenced from the same sample in a study of technical replicates of blood from a few donors. The data were produced by immunoSEQ multiplex PCR, yet TCRdb's version contains in-frame clones alone and is incomplete. This table holds some 64,000 clones, 92% found once. Sequenced input: PBMCs. The origin of the receptors is a human donor in good health. Some clones in this sample may be carry-over from other donors' samples.

This chain joins TRBV7-9 and TRBJ1-5; D not resolved. This CDR3 spans 13 amino acids. Germline V gene sequence: CDR1 SEHNR, CDR2 FQNEAQ (reference sequence). V gave up 2 bases and J gave up 2 bases, with 4 bases separating them. The CDR3 protein is CASSLRGNQPQHF. The CDR3, as DNA: TGTGCCAGCAGCTTACGCGGCAATCAGCCCCAGCATTTT.

This rearrangement joins TRBV7-9 to TRBJ2-3; D is unresolved. This CDR3 spans 16 amino acids. Trimming took off 2 bases at V and 0 bases at J, with 12 bases between the two ends. Germline CDR1 SEHNR, CDR2 FQNEAQ (reference sequence). Here the CDR3 reads CASSLTTTQSTDTQYF. The CDR3, as DNA: TGTGCCAGCAGCTTAACGACGACTCAGAGCACAGATACGCAGTATTTT.

The chain couples TRBV19 to TRBJ2-7, with 11 nucleotides matching TRBD2. Germline V gene data show CDR1 as LNHDA and CDR2 as SQIVND (reference sequence). V was pared by 5 bases and J by 3 bases, with 9 bases of the junction left unmatched. The CDR3 loop spans 16 amino acids. DNA of the CDR3: TGTGCCAGTAGTGCATCGACTAGCGGGACAAACTACGAGCAGTACTTC. This translates into CASSASTSGTNYEQYF.

The V and J genes are TRBV7-9 and TRBJ2-7; D is possibly TRBD2 (6 bases). Germline V lookup: CDR1 SEHNR, CDR2 FQNEAQ (reference sequence). Trimming removed 4 bases at V and 4 bases at J, with 14 bases between. This CDR3 spans 14 amino acids. The CDR3 DNA reads TGTGCCAGCAGCTCCCCGGAGGGAAAATACGAGCAGTACTTC. It is translated as CASSSPEGKYEQYF.

By sample fraction, this clone is medium-sized. The V gene is TRBV4-1, the J gene TRBJ2-7; TRBD1 might be the D (6 bases). The germline V gene encodes CDR1 MGHRA and CDR2 YSYEKL. V was clipped by 1 base and J by 6 bases, with 25 bases between them. This CDR3 is 18 amino acids long. The CDR3 region has the DNA TGCGCCAGCAGCCAAGTGGCAGAGGGGGTGGGGCAGGGCTCCGAGCAGTACTTC. This encodes CASSQVAEGVGQGSEQYF.

The rearrangement joins TRBV4-1 to TRBJ2-7, with TRBD2 matching over 11 bases. CDR3 size: 17 residues. In germline, CDR1 is MGHRA, CDR2 YSYEKL. V lost 1 base and J lost 1; bases outside the gene matches: 6. The CDR3 region has the DNA TGCGCCAGCAGCCAAGCGCCCCTAGCGGGGGGTTCCTACGAGCAGTACTTC. Protein sequence: CASSQAPLAGGSYEQYF.

This clone was seen a single time. Written as DNA, the CDR3 is TGCGCCAGCAGCCCCCGGCCGGAGGACGCTACTAACTATGGCTACACCTTC. Translation: CASSPRPEDATNYGYTF. This rearrangement joins TRBV4-1 to TRBJ1-2; D not resolved. Germline V gene sequence: CDR1 MGHRA, CDR2 YSYEKL. The length of the CDR3 is 17 residues. V dropped 4 bases and J dropped 0 bases, with 18 bases sitting between them.